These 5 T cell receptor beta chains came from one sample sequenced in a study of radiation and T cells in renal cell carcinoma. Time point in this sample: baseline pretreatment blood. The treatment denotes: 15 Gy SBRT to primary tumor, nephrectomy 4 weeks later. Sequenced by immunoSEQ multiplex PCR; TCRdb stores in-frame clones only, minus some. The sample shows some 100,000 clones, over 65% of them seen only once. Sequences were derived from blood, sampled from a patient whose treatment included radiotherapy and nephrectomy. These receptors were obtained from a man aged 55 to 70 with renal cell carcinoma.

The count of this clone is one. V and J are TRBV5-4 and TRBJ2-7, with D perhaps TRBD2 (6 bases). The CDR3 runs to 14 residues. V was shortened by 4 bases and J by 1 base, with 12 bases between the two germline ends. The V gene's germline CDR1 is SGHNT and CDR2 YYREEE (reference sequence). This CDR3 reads CASSPGAGSYEQYF. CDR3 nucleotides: TGTGCCAGCAGCCCCGGAGCGGGTTCCTACGAGCAGTACTTC.

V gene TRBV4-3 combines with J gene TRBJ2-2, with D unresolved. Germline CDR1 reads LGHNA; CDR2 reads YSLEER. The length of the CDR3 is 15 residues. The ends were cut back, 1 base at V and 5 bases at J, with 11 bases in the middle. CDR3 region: CASSQGASRTGELFF. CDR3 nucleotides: TGCGCCAGCAGCCAAGGGGCCAGTAGGACCGGGGAGCTGTTTTTT.

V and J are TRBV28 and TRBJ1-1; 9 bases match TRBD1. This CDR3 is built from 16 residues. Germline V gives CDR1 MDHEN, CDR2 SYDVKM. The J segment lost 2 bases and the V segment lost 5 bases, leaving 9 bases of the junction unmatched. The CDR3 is CASSPPTGGRNTEAFF. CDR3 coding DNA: TGTGCCAGCAGTCCCCCGACAGGGGGACGCAACACTGAAGCTTTCTTT.

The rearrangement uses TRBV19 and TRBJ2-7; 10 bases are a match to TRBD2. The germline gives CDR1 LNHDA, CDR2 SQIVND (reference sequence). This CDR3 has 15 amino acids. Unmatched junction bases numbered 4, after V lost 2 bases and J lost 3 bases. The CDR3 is CASSITSGAIYEQYF. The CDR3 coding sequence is TGTGCCAGTAGTATAACTAGCGGGGCAATCTACGAGCAGTACTTC.

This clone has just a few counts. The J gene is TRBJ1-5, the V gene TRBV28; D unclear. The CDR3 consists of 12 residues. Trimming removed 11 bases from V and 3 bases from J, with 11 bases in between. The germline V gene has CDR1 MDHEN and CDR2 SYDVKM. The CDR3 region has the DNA TGTGCCGTGAACACCAACAATCAGCCCCAGCATTTT. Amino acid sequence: CAVNTNNQPQHF. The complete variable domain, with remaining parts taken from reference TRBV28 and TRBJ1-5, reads DVKVTQSSRYLVKRTGEKVFLECVQDMDHENMFWYRQDPGLGLRLIYFSYDVKMKEKGDIPEGYSVSREKKERFSLILESASTNQTSMYLCAVNTNNQPQHFGDGTRLSIL.